This passage covers 13 T cell receptor beta chains from one sample sequenced in a study of long-term antiretroviral therapy in people with HIV. Assay version v3.0 of immunoSEQ was used, and it was run at survey level. Sequencing was performed with immunoSEQ multiplex PCR; in TCRdb, only in-frame clones are kept and a portion is missing. Of more than 45,000 clones in the sample, 84% were seen once. The sample in question was unsorted PBMCs, obtained 0.8 years after starting antiretroviral therapy. Source of these receptors: a woman aged 18 to 35 with HIV.

This rearrangement joins TRBV19 to TRBJ1-5; maybe TRBD1 (6 bases). V shed 6 bases and J shed 1 base, with 13 bases lying between them. CDR1 is LNHDA, CDR2 SQIVND, per germline (reference sequence). This CDR3 has 15 residues. Here the CDR3 reads CASSTGILSNQPQHF. Written as DNA, the CDR3 is TGTGCCAGTAGCACAGGGATCTTGAGCAATCAGCCCCAGCATTTT.

This chain connects TRBV5-1 to TRBJ2-5, with 8 positions matching TRBD1. Gene TRBJ2-7 matches the end of the DNA better, so the J call may be wrong. This CDR3 is built from 13 residues. Germline V gene data show CDR1 as SGHRS and CDR2 as YFSETQ. CDR3 in amino acids: CASSLTGVYEQYF. The CDR3 bases are TGCGCCAGCAGCCTGACAGGGGTCTACGAGCAGTACTTC.

This clone was observed once. The gene calls are TRBV27 and TRBJ2-7, with a weak D call TRBD2 (7 bases). V was trimmed by 6 bases and J by 4 bases, leaving 19 bases between them. Germline assignment: CDR1 MNHEY and CDR2 SMNVEV (reference sequence). The CDR3 is 15 residues long. The CDR3 spells CASSPLTGRGYEQYF. CDR3 sequence (DNA): TGTGCCAGCAGCCCCTTAACGGGGAGGGGGTACGAGCAGTACTTC.

The gene calls are TRBV10-3 and TRBJ1-5, with 7 bases lining up with TRBD1. V shed 8 bases and J 4 bases; nucleotides not matched to a gene: 8. Germline V gives CDR1 ENHRY, CDR2 SYGVKD. The CDR3 contains 14 residues. CDR3 loop: CAIQREGANQPQHF. Here the CDR3 DNA reads TGTGCCATCCAAAGGGAGGGGGCGAATCAGCCCCAGCATTTT.

This chain joins TRBV5-8 and TRBJ1-4; tentatively, D is TRBD1 (6 bases). The CDR3 length is 16 residues. V was trimmed by 4 bases and J by 5 bases, leaving 18 bases between them. CDR1 and CDR2 from the germline V gene are SGHTS and YDEGEE. The CDR3 DNA sequence: TGTGCCAGCAGCAAAAAATCAGGGGCAAGAAATGAAAAACTGTTTTTT. Amino acid sequence: CASSKKSGARNEKLFF. The full variable domain, in which reference TRBV5-8 and TRBJ1-4 provide the parts outside the CDR3, is EAGVTQSPTHLIKTRGQQATLRCSPISGHTSVYWYQQALGLGLQFLLWYDEGEERNRGNFPPRFSGRQFPNYSSELNVNALELEDSALYLCASSKKSGARNEKLFFGSGTQLSVL.

The V call is TRBV19, the J call TRBJ2-3; TRBD1 agrees at 8 bases. The length of the CDR3 is 15 residues. With 8 bases clipped from V and 7 bases from J, the junction kept 14 bases outside the gene matches. Germline V gene lookup returns CDR1 LNHDA and CDR2 SQIVND (reference sequence). The CDR3 is CASPRHGQGMYTQYF. CDR3 bases: TGTGCCAGTCCGCGGCATGGACAGGGAATGTATACGCAGTATTTT.

The gene calls are TRBV7-9 and TRBJ2-2; D is undetermined. The CDR3 extends over 13 amino acids. The V gene lost 6 bases and the J gene lost 6 bases, with 11 bases spanning the gap. Germline lookup yields CDR1 SEHNR and CDR2 FQNEAQ (reference sequence). This CDR3 reads CASRPEEPGELFF. CDR3 DNA sequence: TGTGCCAGCAGGCCCGAGGAGCCCGGGGAGCTGTTTTTT.

The chain carries TRBV28 and TRBJ1-1; D ambiguous. Germline V gene sequence: CDR1 MDHEN, CDR2 SYDVKM. Trimming removed 5 bases from V and 5 bases from J, with 15 bases in between. This CDR3 is built from 14 residues. Written as DNA, the CDR3 is TGTGCCAGCAGTGCGACCGCCCCGGGGACTGAAGCTTTCTTT. It codes for CASSATAPGTEAFF.

The gene calls are TRBV7-6 and TRBJ1-4; 9 positions match TRBD1. The J segment lost 4 bases and the V segment lost 5 bases, leaving 5 bases of the junction unmatched. The CDR3 is made up of 15 amino acids. Germline CDR1 and CDR2: SGHVS and FNYEAQ. The CDR3: CASSRGQGHNEKLFF. In DNA, the CDR3 is TGTGCCAGCAGCCGGGGACAGGGACATAATGAAAAACTGTTTTTT.

V usage is TRBV19 and J usage is TRBJ1-2, with D possibly matching TRBD1 (5 bases). The CDR3 covers 12 residues. The germline V gene has CDR1 LNHDA and CDR2 SQIVND (reference sequence). V was clipped by 9 bases and J by 3 bases, with 11 bases between them. The CDR3 region is CARGRDHYGYTF. The CDR3 DNA reads as TGTGCCAGGGGCCGGGACCACTATGGCTACACCTTC.

This chain connects TRBV7-6 to TRBJ2-1; TRBD2 might be the D (6 bases). The germline gives CDR1 SGHVS, CDR2 FNYEAQ. With 6 bases removed from V and 2 bases from J, the gap between germline ends came to 14 bases. The CDR3 is 15 residues long. This CDR3 reads CASRVGGGPYNEQFF. CDR3 in DNA: TGTGCCAGCAGAGTGGGGGGAGGACCCTACAATGAGCAGTTCTTC.

This clone was observed a handful of times. This chain uses TRBV2 with TRBJ1-1; unclear D gene. The CDR3 is made up of 10 amino acids. Germline loops: CDR1 SNHLY, CDR2 FYNNEI. V shed 8 bases and J shed 8 bases, with 9 bases lying between them. The CDR3 nucleotides are TGTGCCAGCGTGGTAACAGAAGCTTTCTTT. Protein sequence: CASVVTEAFF.

The chain is built from TRBV27 and TRBJ2-1, with D hard to call. The CDR3 has 15 amino acids. Germline CDR1 and CDR2: MNHEY and SMNVEV (reference sequence). Trimming removed 3 bases at V and 0 bases at J, with 9 bases between. The CDR3 sequence is CASSFLESSYNEQFF. CDR3 bases: TGTGCCAGCAGTTTTTTAGAGAGCTCCTACAATGAGCAGTTCTTC.